This passage covers 22 T cell receptor beta chains from one sample sequenced in a study of cytomegalovirus exposure and HLA in healthy donors. The PCR contained 60 Vbeta and 13 Jbeta primers. Repertoires were generated with immunoSEQ multiplex PCR, while TCRdb's copy carries only in-frame clones and drops some. This table holds roughly 69,000 clones, approximately 76% found once. The sample was PBMCs. These receptors were taken from a man aged 50 to 59 in good health and CMV-seronegative.

The genes are TRBV9 and TRBJ2-3, with TRBD2 as a possible D gene (5 bases). CDR1 is SGDLS and CDR2 is YYNGEE in the germline V gene. This CDR3 region has 11 residues. The ends were cut back, 7 bases at V and 6 bases at J, with 9 bases in the middle. The CDR3: CASGTGDTQYF. DNA of the CDR3: TGTGCCAGCGGTACGGGGGATACGCAGTATTTT.

This chain joins TRBV19 and TRBJ2-3; 9 bases agree with TRBD1. After removal of 3 bases from V and 8 bases from J, the junction contained 15 bases not matched to a gene. The CDR3 covers 17 residues. Per germline, CDR1 LNHDA and CDR2 SQIVND (reference sequence). In DNA form, the CDR3 reads TGTGCCAGTAGTATGGGGGGACAGGGCTTTTGGACGAGTACGCAGTATTTT. It yields the protein CASSMGGQGFWTSTQYF. Full variable domain (rest looked up from reference TRBV19 and TRBJ2-3): DGGITQSPKYLFRKEGQNVTLSCEQNLNHDAMYWYRQDPGQGLRLIYYSQIVNDFQKGDIAEGYSVSREKKESFPLTVTSAQKNPTAFYLCASSMGGQGFWTSTQYFGPGTRLTVL.

As concerns this clone: Mismatch with germline at one junction end may stem from a read error. V and J are TRBV13 and TRBJ2-2; D possibly corresponds to TRBD2 (6 bases). The V gene's germline CDR1 is PRHDT and CDR2 FYEKMQ (reference sequence). CDR3 length equals 13 residues. The CDR3: CASSLVFGGELFF. CDR3 nucleotides: TGTGCCAGCAGCTTAGTATTTGGCGGGGAGTTGTTTTTT.

The V gene is TRBV12-5, the J gene TRBJ1-6, with D perhaps matching TRBD1 (6 bases). This CDR3 is 17 amino acids long. Trimming cost V 6 bases and J 0 bases, with 15 bases left between them. The V gene's germline CDR1 is LGHNT and CDR2 FRNRAP. The DNA of the CDR3 is TGTGCTAGTGGCCGGACAGCAGGGAGCTCCTATAATTCACCCCTCCACTTT. Translated, it gives CASGRTAGSSYNSPLHF. The full variable domain, rest sourced from reference TRBV12-5 and TRBJ1-6, is DARVTQTPRHKVTEMGQEVTMRCQPILGHNTVFWYRQTMMQGLELLAYFRNRAPLDDSGMPKDRFSAEMPDATLATLKIQPSEPRDSAVYFCASGRTAGSSYNSPLHFGNGTRLTVT.

The J gene is TRBJ2-7, the V gene TRBV5-4; 8 bases align to TRBD1. The CDR3 has 13 residues. V was pared by 0 bases and J by 5 bases, with 1 base of the junction left unmatched. CDR1 is SGHNT and CDR2 is YYREEE in the germline V gene (reference sequence). CDR3 in DNA: TGTGCCAGCAGCTTGGCAGGGGGCAACGAGCAGTACTTC. Its translation: CASSLAGGNEQYF.

V usage is TRBV18 and J usage is TRBJ1-5; D possibly corresponds to TRBD1 (5 bases). CDR3 length equals 14 residues. Germline CDR1 and CDR2: KGHSH and LQKENI. The V end was cut by 6 bases, the J end by 7 bases, with 16 bases between. The CDR3 DNA reads TGTGCCAGCTCCACCCGGGCCGCAGGGCAGCCCCAGCATTTT. Protein: CASSTRAAGQPQHF.

The rearrangement links TRBV21-1 to TRBJ1-1; TRBD1, the D gene given by the table, was not confirmed from the DNA. TRBV21-1 is a listed pseudogene. There are 13 residues in the CDR3. The CDR3 DNA reads TGTGCCAGCAGTGAACAGGGGGCGGATGAAGCTTTCTTT. Residues: CASSEQGADEAFF.

This clone has more than one count but fewer than ten. The chain links TRBV6-6 to TRBJ1-1; D is undetermined. The ends were cut back, 4 bases at V and 10 bases at J, with 10 bases in the middle. Germline V gene data show CDR1 as MNHNY and CDR2 as SVGAGI (reference sequence). The length of the CDR3 is 11 residues. Here the CDR3 DNA reads TGTGCCAGCAGTTCTAGTATTGGAGCTTTCTTT. This translates into CASSSSIGAFF.

The sample holds a few counts of this clone. V gene TRBV6-5 combines with J gene TRBJ2-2; a weak D match, TRBD1 (5 bases). The CDR3 consists of 14 residues. Germline CDR1 and CDR2: MNHEY and SVGAGI. V lost 7 bases and J lost 1, with 10 bases in between. This chain's CDR3 is CASKRTQNTGELFF. In DNA form, the CDR3 reads TGTGCCAGCAAACGGACACAGAACACCGGGGAGCTGTTTTTT.

This clone was counted a few times. The chain couples TRBV6-1 to TRBJ1-5; tentative D call: TRBD1 (6 bases). The V end lost 10 bases, the J end lost 2 bases, and 18 bases lay between the germline ends. Germline V gene data show CDR1 as MNHNS and CDR2 as SASEGT. The CDR3 has 15 amino acids. The CDR3 here is CATEGGRGGNQPQHF. Written as DNA, the CDR3 is TGTGCCACTGAGGGGGGGCGGGGAGGCAATCAGCCCCAGCATTTT.

This clone was counted a few times. V gene TRBV6-6 combines with J gene TRBJ2-7; perhaps TRBD1 as D (5 bases). Germline V lookup: CDR1 MNHNY, CDR2 SVGAGI (reference sequence). V lost 6 bases, J lost 4 bases, and 10 bases lay in between. This CDR3 has 12 residues. CDR3 residues: CASRQQDYEQYF. The CDR3 nucleotides are TGTGCCAGCAGACAACAGGATTACGAGCAGTACTTC.

This chain joins TRBV2 and TRBJ2-5; tentative D call: TRBD1 (5 bases). The end of the DNA aligns better with TRBJ2-7, so the J call may be wrong. CDR3 length: 12 amino acids. Per germline, CDR1 SNHLY and CDR2 FYNNEI. The CDR3: CASTGSTYEQYF. For the CDR3, the DNA is TGTGCCAGCACAGGGTCAACCTACGAGCAGTACTTC.

The CDR3 DNA reads as TGTGCCAGTAGTAGACAGAACTATGGCTACACCTTC. Residues: CASSRQNYGYTF. The gene calls are TRBV19 and TRBJ1-2, with TRBD1 as a possible D gene (5 bases). V lost 4 bases to trimming and J lost 2 bases, with 5 bases between them. Germline values: CDR1 LNHDA, CDR2 SQIVND (reference sequence). The CDR3 is 12 amino acids.

The chain is built from TRBV4-1 and TRBJ2-7, with TRBD2 identical over 12 bases. Germline V lookup: CDR1 MGHRA, CDR2 YSYEKL. The CDR3 is made up of 15 amino acids. V gave up 1 base and J gave up 4 bases; unmatched junction bases: 2. The CDR3 spells CASSQGLAGDYEQYF. DNA for the CDR3: TGCGCCAGCAGCCAAGGACTAGCGGGGGATTACGAGCAGTACTTC.

CDR3 loop: CASSFRGDSPLHF. The CDR3 DNA sequence: TGTGCCAGCAGTTTCCGGGGGGACTCACCCCTCCACTTT. The chain combines TRBV27 with TRBJ1-6; maybe TRBD1 (5 bases). Trimming took off 3 bases at V and 10 bases at J, with 10 bases between the two ends. The length of the CDR3 is 13 residues. CDR1 and CDR2 from the germline V gene are MNHEY and SMNVEV (reference sequence).

The V and J genes are TRBV6-6 and TRBJ1-1; 10 bases are a match to TRBD1. Trimming at V came to 5 bases and at J to 7 bases, leaving 4 bases not matched to a gene. The CDR3 extends over 13 amino acids. Germline-derived CDR1 and CDR2 are MNHNY and SVGAGI (reference sequence). The CDR3 loop reads CASSRDRGREAFF. The DNA for the CDR3 is TGTGCCAGCAGTCGGGACAGGGGCCGTGAAGCTTTCTTT.

The V and J genes are TRBV9 and TRBJ1-2; no clear D gene. Germline-derived CDR1 and CDR2 are SGDLS and YYNGEE. This CDR3 is 13 amino acids long. V was clipped by 0 bases and J by 4 bases, with 7 bases between them. The chain's CDR3 is CASSVGPGYGYTF. CDR3 DNA: TGTGCCAGCAGCGTAGGCCCAGGCTATGGCTACACCTTC.

This chain connects TRBV5-1 to TRBJ2-5; TRBD2 matches 8 bases. From germline, CDR1 is SGHRS and CDR2 YFSETQ. CDR3 size: 16 residues. V dropped 7 bases and J dropped 5; count of bases not matched to a gene: 16. Here the CDR3 DNA reads TGCGCCAGCCCCGAAGCCTGCGGGGGGCTTAAGGAGACCCAGTACTTC. This gives the protein CASPEACGGLKETQYF.

This rearrangement joins TRBV7-9 to TRBJ2-7, with a possible D match to TRBD1 (6 bases). Trimming shortened V by 4 bases and J by 4 bases, and 20 bases separated the two germline ends. The CDR3 sequence is 16 residues long. Germline values: CDR1 SEHNR, CDR2 FQNEAQ (reference sequence). The CDR3 coding sequence is TGTGCCAGCAGCTCCCGGGACACACCGGGTAATTACGAGCAGTACTTC. Protein sequence: CASSSRDTPGNYEQYF.

The chain is built from TRBV7-9 and TRBJ2-7, with 9 nucleotides matching TRBD1. This CDR3 comprises 15 residues. Germline lookup yields CDR1 SEHNR and CDR2 FQNEAQ (reference sequence). With V trimmed by 4 bases and J by 3 bases, 7 bases remained unmatched. CDR3 sequence: CASSYGTGPSYEQYF. DNA of the CDR3: TGTGCCAGCAGCTACGGGACAGGGCCAAGCTACGAGCAGTACTTC.

This clone was detected only a few times. The chain has TRBV30 and TRBJ1-2, with 9 positions matching TRBD1. There are 13 residues in the CDR3. CDR1 is GTSNPN and CDR2 is SVGIG in the germline V gene (reference sequence). V lost 5 bases to trimming and J lost 4 bases; unmatched junction nucleotides: 5. The CDR3 DNA follows: TGTGCCTGGGCCCGGGACAGGGCCTATGGCTACACCTTC. This codes for CAWARDRAYGYTF.

DNA of the CDR3: TGTGCCAGCAGGGGGGGGGTCAATCAGCCCCAGCATTTT. This gives the protein CASRGGVNQPQHF. The genes are TRBV27 and TRBJ1-5, with TRBD1 as a possible D gene (5 bases). Between the trimmed V and J ends, which lost 6 bases and 3 bases, there was a span of 9 bases. The CDR3 contains 13 residues. Germline lookup yields CDR1 MNHEY and CDR2 SMNVEV (reference sequence).